This T cell receptor (beta chain) was identified during a study of blood T cell repertoires in COVID-19. Repertoires were generated with immunoSEQ multiplex PCR, while TCRdb's copy carries only in-frame clones and drops some. The repertoire consists of 250,000 to 350,000 clones, with 85% to 90% occurring once and the leading ten covering 2.9%. J gave up 8 bases and V 1 base, and 5 bases lay outside the gene matches. This CDR3 has 13 amino acids. Per the germline V gene, CDR1 is SGHRS and CDR2 is YFSETQ. Sequenced input: peripheral blood. V usage is TRBV5-1 and J usage is TRBJ1-2; 7 nucleotides match TRBD1. The clonotype originates from a woman aged 25 to 45 with COVID-19, enrolled during active disease. The CDR3 bases are TGCGCCAGCAGCTTGTCTGACAGGGAAGGCTACACCTTC. This gives the protein CASSLSDREGYTF. Together with reference TRBV5-1 and TRBJ1-2, the CDR3 gives the full variable domain: KAGVTQTPRYLIKTRGQQVTLSCSPISGHRSVSWYQQTPGQGLQFLFEYFSETQRNKGNFPGRFSGRQFSNSRSEMNVSTLELGDSALYLCASSLSDREGYTFGSGTRLTVV.